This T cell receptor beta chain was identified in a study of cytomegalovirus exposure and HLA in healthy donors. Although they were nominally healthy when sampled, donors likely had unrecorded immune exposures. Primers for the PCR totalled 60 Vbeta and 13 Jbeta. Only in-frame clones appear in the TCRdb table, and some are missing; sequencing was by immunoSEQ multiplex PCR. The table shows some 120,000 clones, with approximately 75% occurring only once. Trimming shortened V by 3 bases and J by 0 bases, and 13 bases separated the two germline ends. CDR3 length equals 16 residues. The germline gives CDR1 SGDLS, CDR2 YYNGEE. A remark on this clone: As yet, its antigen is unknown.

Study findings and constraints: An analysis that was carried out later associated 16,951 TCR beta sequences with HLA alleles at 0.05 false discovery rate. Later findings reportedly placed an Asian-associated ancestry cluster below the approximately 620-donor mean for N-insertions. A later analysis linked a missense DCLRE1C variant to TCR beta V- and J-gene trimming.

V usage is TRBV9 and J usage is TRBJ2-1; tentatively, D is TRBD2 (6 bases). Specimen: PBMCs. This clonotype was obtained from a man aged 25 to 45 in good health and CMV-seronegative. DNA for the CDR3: TGTGCCAGCAGCGGAGGGACTTCTCGCTCCTACAATGAGCAGTTCTTC. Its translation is CASSGGTSRSYNEQFF. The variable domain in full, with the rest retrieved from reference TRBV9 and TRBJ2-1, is DSGVTQTPKHLITATGQRVTLRCSPRSGDLSVYWYQQSLDQGLQFLIQYYNGEERAKGNILERFSAQQFPDLHSELNLSSLELGDSALYFCASSGGTSRSYNEQFFGPGTRLTVL.